These 32 T cell receptor beta chains originate from one sample sequenced in a study of early T cells in non-severe SARS-CoV-2 infection. TCRdb fed the 5' RACE reads into MiXCR, producing one record per CDR3 protein. This sample yields roughly 47,000 distinct CDR3 sequences, of which 20% to 25% are seen a single time; 3.5% to 5% belongs to the top ten. The sample was whole blood, taken at baseline. The receptors derive from an adult who was a healthcare worker with PCR-confirmed SARS-CoV-2 infection or an uninfected control (not recorded which).

This clonotype was picked up a small number of times. V is TRBV20-1 and J is TRBJ2-5; TRBD2 matches 7 bases. Germline CDR1 reads DFQATT; CDR2 reads SNEGSKA (reference sequence). The junction had 8 bases not matched to a gene; V was cut back by 5 bases and J by 2 bases. This CDR3 contains 14 residues. CDR3 residues: CSAFRGGGQETQYF. The CDR3, as DNA: TGCAGTGCTTTCCGCGGGGGAGGGCAAGAGACCCAGTACTTC.

This clonotype was seen more than once but under ten times. CDR3 in DNA: TGTGCCGGGTCCATTTCTGGGGCCAACGTCCTGACTTTC. This gives the protein CAGSISGANVLTF. The chain employs TRBV6-1 and TRBJ2-6; D remains unclear. Germline V CDR1 and CDR2: MNHNS, SASEGT. Trimming took 11 bases from V and 1 from J, leaving 9 bases between them. The CDR3 runs 13 residues.

This clonotype came up a few times. This chain connects TRBV7-8 to TRBJ2-2, with D unclear. The CDR3 runs to 12 residues. V dropped 7 bases and J dropped 6 bases, with 9 bases sitting between them. Germline lookup yields CDR1 SGHVS and CDR2 FQNEAQ. CDR3: CASTPEAGELFF. Written as DNA, the CDR3 is TGTGCCAGCACCCCCGAGGCCGGGGAGCTGTTTTTT. The entire variable domain, with the rest obtained from reference TRBV7-8 and TRBJ2-2, is as follows: GAGVSQSPRYKVAKRGQDVALRCDPISGHVSLFWYQQALGQGPEFLTYFQNEAQLDKSGLPSDRFFAERPEGSVSTLKIQRTQQEDSAVYLCASTPEAGELFFGEGSRLTVL.

This clonotype was recorded once. The V and J genes are TRBV27 and TRBJ2-4, with 9 bases matching TRBD2. V trimming: 4 bases; J trimming: 7 bases; junction bases outside the gene matches: 5. CDR3 length: 14 residues. CDR1 is MNHEY, CDR2 SMNVEV, per germline (reference sequence). In DNA form, the CDR3 reads TGTGCCAGCAGTTCCGGACTAGCGAGGAACATTCAGTACTTC. The encoded protein is CASSSGLARNIQYF.

The chain employs TRBV11-2 and TRBJ1-2, with unresolved D. Trimming took off 1 base at V and 2 bases at J, with 2 bases between the two ends. Germline loops: CDR1 SGHAT, CDR2 FQNNGV. This CDR3 contains 12 residues. The CDR3 coding sequence is TGTGCCAGCAGCTTAGGCAACTATGGCTACACCTTC. Encoded protein: CASSLGNYGYTF.

V usage is TRBV4-1 and J usage is TRBJ2-7; 7 nucleotides match TRBD1. CDR3 length: 14 amino acids. Trimming cost V 4 bases and J 3 bases; bases outside gene matches: 6. Germline V gene data show CDR1 as MGHRA and CDR2 as YSYEKL. The CDR3 nucleotides are TGCGCCAGCAGCCGATTGGGACAGAGCTACGAGCAGTACTTC. Amino acids: CASSRLGQSYEQYF.

This clonotype has just a few counts. This rearrangement joins TRBV12-3 or TRBV12-4 to TRBJ1-5, with 8 bases matching TRBD1. This CDR3 contains 14 residues. J gave up 1 base and V 6 bases, and 2 bases lay outside the gene matches. CDR3 protein: CASRDRVSNQPQHF. CDR3 DNA: TGTGCCAGCAGGGACAGGGTAAGCAATCAGCCCCAGCATTTT.

V is TRBV20-1 and J is TRBJ2-5, with TRBD2 as a possible D gene (7 bases). Germline lookup yields CDR1 DFQATT and CDR2 SNEGSKA (reference sequence). The CDR3 runs to 18 residues. V was cut by 2 bases and J by 5 bases, with 27 bases left in between. CDR3 sequence: CSARSGDLRGAHRETQYF. The CDR3 bases are TGCAGTGCTAGAAGCGGAGATCTTCGGGGGGCCCACCGGGAGACCCAGTACTTC.

J is TRBJ2-1 and V is TRBV6-5, with 10 bases lining up with TRBD2. The V and J ends lost 5 bases and 6 bases, in that order; junction bases with no gene match: 13. The CDR3 consists of 17 residues. In germline, CDR1 is MNHEY, CDR2 SVGAGI. DNA of the CDR3: TGTGCCAGCAGTCTACACGGAAGCGGGGGGGCTCTCAATGAGCAGTTCTTC. It codes for CASSLHGSGGALNEQFF.

This clonotype was detected only a few times. V is TRBV11-2 and J is TRBJ2-1; 10 bases match TRBD2. With 5 bases clipped from V and 10 bases from J, the junction kept 2 bases outside the gene matches. The germline V gene encodes CDR1 SGHAT and CDR2 FQNNGV. The CDR3 has 12 residues. The CDR3 coding sequence is TGTGCCAGCAGCCTGGGACTAGCGGAGCAGTTCTTC. It codes for CASSLGLAEQFF.

This clonotype showed up just a few times. V usage is TRBV27 and J usage is TRBJ2-3; 7 bases are shared with TRBD1. The CDR3 totals 13 residues. The germline CDR1 and CDR2 sequences are MNHEY and SMNVEV (reference sequence). The ends lost 6 bases at V and 4 bases at J; junction bases unmatched: 4. This chain's CDR3 is CASRRDSSDTQYF. The CDR3 region has the DNA TGTGCCAGCAGAAGGGACAGCTCAGATACGCAGTATTTT.

The CDR3 sequence is CASSRGPGRGEQFF. The DNA of the CDR3 is TGTGCCAGCAGTCGAGGGCCGGGGAGGGGTGAGCAGTTCTTC. The V gene is TRBV6-5, the J gene TRBJ2-1; 7 bases fit TRBD2. Per the germline V gene, CDR1 is MNHEY and CDR2 is SVGAGI. The CDR3 contains 14 residues. The V segment lost 5 bases and the J segment 9 bases; nucleotides outside the gene matches: 10.

This clonotype was observed a handful of times. The J gene is TRBJ1-4, the V gene TRBV5-1; tentatively, D is TRBD1 (6 bases). V was pared by 0 bases and J by 3 bases, with 12 bases between. The CDR3 is made up of 16 amino acids. Germline V gene data show CDR1 as SGHRS and CDR2 as YFSETQ. This CDR3 reads CASSLAGATANEKLFF. CDR3 coding DNA: TGCGCCAGCAGCTTGGCGGGGGCGACGGCTAATGAAAAACTGTTTTTT.

V and J are TRBV5-4 and TRBJ2-7; D remains ambiguous. Germline V gene sequence: CDR1 SGHNT, CDR2 YYREEE (reference sequence). Trimming pared 2 bases from V and 0 bases from J, leaving 6 bases between. The CDR3 consists of 13 residues. This CDR3 is CASSFQVSYEQYF. CDR3 bases: TGTGCCAGCAGCTTCCAGGTCTCCTACGAGCAGTACTTC.

This clonotype has just a few counts. V is TRBV19 and J is TRBJ2-1; TRBD1 or TRBD2 may be the D gene (5 bases each). V shed 4 bases and J shed 2 bases, with 12 bases lying between them. This CDR3 has 15 amino acids. Germline V gives CDR1 LNHDA, CDR2 SQIVND (reference sequence). The CDR3 sequence is CASSKERGPYNEQFF. The CDR3 nucleotides read TGTGCCAGTAGTAAGGAGAGGGGCCCCTACAATGAGCAGTTCTTC.

This sequence joins TRBV3-1 and TRBJ2-4, with a possible D match to TRBD1 (6 bases). From germline, CDR1 is LGHDT and CDR2 YNNKEL (reference sequence). The CDR3 sequence is 17 residues long. Trimming stripped 3 bases from V and 0 bases from J, with 15 bases between. The CDR3 region is CASSHLTGTTAKNIQYF. The CDR3 DNA follows: TGTGCCAGCAGCCACTTAACCGGGACAACAGCCAAAAACATTCAGTACTTC.

The chain is built from TRBV10-3 and TRBJ2-7, with D maybe TRBD2 (6 bases). The V end lost 4 bases, the J end lost 0 bases, and 13 bases lay between the germline ends. CDR1 ENHRY and CDR2 SYGVKD come from the germline V gene. The CDR3 is made up of 15 amino acids. For the CDR3, the DNA is TGTGCCATCAGTGTCGGAGGGCCCTCCTCCTACGAGCAGTACTTC. It is translated as CAISVGGPSSYEQYF.

The sample holds a few counts of this clonotype. DNA for the CDR3: TGTGCCATCAGTACCGGGACGGGCTACAATGAGCAGTTCTTC. It yields the protein CAISTGTGYNEQFF. The chain combines TRBV10-3 with TRBJ2-1, with D tentatively TRBD1 or TRBD2 (5 bases each). V was pared by 5 bases and J by 3 bases, with 11 bases between. Germline CDR1 is ENHRY and CDR2 is SYGVKD. This CDR3 spans 14 amino acids.

This clonotype was counted at least ten times. The genes are TRBV12-3 or TRBV12-4 and TRBJ1-2, with 10 bases lining up with TRBD1. This CDR3 contains 15 residues. Losses at the gene ends were 6 bases for V and 8 bases for J; bases not matched to a gene: 12. In DNA, the CDR3 is TGTGCCAGCAGCCCCTGGGACAGGGGAGGTCGGGGCTACACCTTC. It translates to CASSPWDRGGRGYTF.

This clonotype was counted many times. The chain carries TRBV10-3 and TRBJ1-1; D might be TRBD1 (5 bases). Trimming took 6 bases from V and 0 from J, leaving 11 bases between them. The germline V gene has CDR1 ENHRY and CDR2 SYGVKD. The CDR3 is made up of 14 amino acids. DNA of the CDR3: TGTGCCATCAGACTGACAGCCTTGAACACTGAAGCTTTCTTT. It codes for CAIRLTALNTEAFF.

The chain combines TRBV27 with TRBJ2-7; D is uncertain. Trimming shortened V by 5 bases and J by 2 bases, and 16 bases separated the two germline ends. The CDR3 loop spans 15 amino acids. Germline-derived CDR1 and CDR2 are MNHEY and SMNVEV (reference sequence). CDR3 nucleotides: TGTGCCAGCAGTCCTACTTGGGGTTCTACCTACGAGCAGTACTTC. Translated, it gives CASSPTWGSTYEQYF.

CDR3 sequence (DNA): TGTGCCAGCAGTTGGACAGAGAATTCACCCCTCCACTTT. Protein: CASSWTENSPLHF. This chain links TRBV6-6 with TRBJ1-6, with D perhaps TRBD1 (6 bases). Germline V gene lookup returns CDR1 MNHNY and CDR2 SVGAGI (reference sequence). Trimming removed 4 bases at V and 7 bases at J, with 8 bases between. The CDR3 contains 13 residues.

V is TRBV11-2 and J is TRBJ2-7; 7 positions agree with TRBD1. The junction had 10 bases not matched to a gene; V was cut back by 5 bases and J by 3 bases. Germline CDR1 SGHAT, CDR2 FQNNGV. This CDR3 is built from 15 residues. The CDR3 coding sequence is TGTGCCAGCAGCAAGATGGCGCAGGGGGACTACGAGCAGTACTTC. Translation: CASSKMAQGDYEQYF.

The chain joins TRBV7-9 to TRBJ2-6; D ambiguous. Germline CDR1 and CDR2: SEHNR and FQNEAQ (reference sequence). The CDR3 spans 13 residues. The V end was cut by 5 bases, the J end by 3 bases, with 5 bases between. CDR3 nucleotides: TGTGCCAGCAGCCGACTTGGGGCCAACGTCCTGACTTTC. Encoded protein: CASSRLGANVLTF.

Only a few counts were recorded for this clonotype. The J gene is TRBJ2-7, the V gene TRBV10-3, with D tentatively TRBD1 (6 bases). Germline loops: CDR1 ENHRY, CDR2 SYGVKD. CDR3 size: 15 residues. Trimming stripped 0 bases from V and 3 bases from J, with 12 bases between. The CDR3 here is CAISESKADSYEQYF. CDR3 DNA sequence: TGTGCCATCAGTGAGTCGAAGGCGGACAGCTACGAGCAGTACTTC.

J is TRBJ2-7 and V is TRBV6-2 or TRBV6-3; D gene ambiguous. CDR3 length equals 12 residues. Germline V gene lookup returns CDR1 MNHEY and CDR2 SVGEGT. Deletions cut 5 bases from V and 3 bases from J, with 8 bases between. This chain's CDR3 is CASSLGYYEQYF. In nucleotides, the CDR3 is TGTGCCAGCAGTCTCGGATACTACGAGCAGTACTTC.

The rearrangement uses TRBV27 and TRBJ2-7, with D possibly matching TRBD1 (7 bases). Between the trimmed V and J ends, which lost 8 bases and 2 bases, there was a span of 19 bases. Germline V CDR1 and CDR2: MNHEY, SMNVEV (reference sequence). The CDR3 extends over 15 amino acids. CDR3: CASASQQGGPYEQYF. As DNA, the CDR3 is TGTGCCAGCGCTTCTCAGCAGGGGGGACCCTACGAGCAGTACTTC.

This clonotype was counted between two and nine times. It may be a read error: a sequence one base away is much more abundant. This chain joins TRBV7-2 and TRBJ2-3, with 7 bases matching TRBD2. Germline V lookup: CDR1 SGHTA, CDR2 FQGNSA. CDR3 length equals 16 residues. V was clipped by 6 bases and J by 2 bases; unmatched bases: 11. The CDR3 DNA follows: TGTGCCAGCAGACTTGGTAGCGGGTACCCCACAGATACGCAGTATTTT. It translates to CASRLGSGYPTDTQYF.

V usage is TRBV20-1 and J usage is TRBJ2-1; 8 bases align to TRBD1. Trimming cost V 2 bases and J 6 bases; bases outside gene matches: 3. The CDR3 runs 13 residues. Germline CDR1 is DFQATT and CDR2 is SNEGSKA (reference sequence). The DNA of the CDR3 is TGCAGTGCTAGACTGGACAGGGTCAATGAGCAGTTCTTC. Its translation: CSARLDRVNEQFF.

This clonotype showed up just a few times. The chain is built from TRBV4-3 and TRBJ2-3; possibly TRBD1 or TRBD2 for D (6 bases each). This CDR3 is 14 amino acids long. Trimming took 6 bases from V and 6 from J, leaving 16 bases between them. Germline V gene data show CDR1 as LGHNA and CDR2 as YSLEER. The CDR3 loop reads CASSRGATADTQYF. CDR3 nucleotide sequence: TGCGCCAGCAGTAGGGGGGCCACAGCCGATACGCAGTATTTT.

This clonotype was seen a few times. This chain joins TRBV29-1 and TRBJ1-2; TRBD1 might be the D (6 bases). This CDR3 region has 14 residues. V lost 3 bases and J 6 bases, leaving 17 bases between the germline ends. Germline CDR1 and CDR2: SQVTM and ANQGSEA. The CDR3 loop reads CSVDGGTYSDGYTF. DNA for the CDR3: TGCAGCGTTGATGGCGGGACATATTCGGATGGCTACACCTTC.

This clonotype occurred a few times. The genes are TRBV12-5 and TRBJ1-1, with 7 nucleotides matching TRBD1. The length of the CDR3 is 14 residues. After removal of 2 bases from V and 4 bases from J, the junction contained 4 bases not matched to a gene. Germline V gives CDR1 LGHNT, CDR2 FRNRAP. In DNA form, the CDR3 reads TGTGCTAGTGGTTTGCTCACAGGGGTCACTGAAGCTTTCTTT. Amino acid sequence: CASGLLTGVTEAFF.